The next 21 T cell receptor beta chains were all read from a single sample in a study of blood T cell repertoires in COVID-19. Profiled with immunoSEQ multiplex PCR; TCRdb holds only in-frame clones, not every one. The sample has 300,000 or so clones, 80% to 90% seen once. The specimen was PBMCs or T cells enriched from blood (not recorded which). All receptors derive from a woman aged 40 to 50 with acute COVID-19.

The V and J genes are TRBV5-1 and TRBJ2-3; TRBD1 might be the D (6 bases). Germline loops: CDR1 SGHRS, CDR2 YFSETQ. The CDR3 consists of 16 residues. The V and J ends lost 3 bases and 0 bases respectively, with 14 bases between them. The CDR3 DNA sequence: TGCGCCAGCAGCTCAGGGGTAGCCCGGAGCACAGATACGCAGTATTTT. Translation: CASSSGVARSTDTQYF. Supplemented by reference TRBV5-1 and TRBJ2-3, the full variable domain reads KAGVTQTPRYLIKTRGQQVTLSCSPISGHRSVSWYQQTPGQGLQFLFEYFSETQRNKGNFPGRFSGRQFSNSRSEMNVSTLELGDSALYLCASSSGVARSTDTQYFGPGTRLTVL.

The genes are TRBV4-2 and TRBJ2-6; no firm D call. Trimming left V 4 bases short and J 0 bases short, with 10 bases between. CDR3 length equals 16 residues. The germline gives CDR1 LGHNA, CDR2 YNFKEQ. CDR3 in amino acids: CASSPGAYSGANVLTF. Written as DNA, the CDR3 is TGTGCCAGCAGCCCCGGTGCCTACTCTGGGGCCAACGTCCTGACTTTC.

The rearrangement uses TRBV6-2 or TRBV6-3 and TRBJ2-7; 14 nucleotides agree with TRBD2. Germline V gene sequence: CDR1 MNHEY, CDR2 SVGEGT. V shed 2 bases, J shed 1 base, and the junction held 1 base outside the gene matches. The CDR3 totals 16 residues. The CDR3 bases are TGTGCCAGCAGTTACGGGACTAGCGGGAGATCCTACGAGCAGTACTTC. This codes for CASSYGTSGRSYEQYF.

V is TRBV18 and J is TRBJ2-1, with 9 bases aligning to TRBD1. Trimming at V came to 5 bases and at J to 2 bases, leaving 4 bases not matched to a gene. Germline CDR1 KGHSH, CDR2 LQKENI. This CDR3 has 15 residues. CDR3 protein: CASSERTGAYNEQFF. CDR3 sequence (DNA): TGTGCCAGCTCAGAGAGGACAGGGGCCTACAATGAGCAGTTCTTC.

This chain uses TRBV7-9 with TRBJ2-3, with D tentatively TRBD2 (5 bases). This CDR3 is 11 amino acids long. Germline V lookup: CDR1 SEHNR, CDR2 FQNEAQ (reference sequence). Trimming took 3 bases from V and 12 from J, leaving 10 bases between them. CDR3 in DNA: TGTGCCAGCAGCTTTGAGGAGGTTCAGTATTTT. It encodes CASSFEEVQYF.

The chain combines TRBV5-6 with TRBJ1-5; tentative D call: TRBD1 (5 bases). Germline CDR1 and CDR2: SGHDT and YYEEEE. There are 15 residues in the CDR3. Trimming left V 5 bases short and J 0 bases short, with 12 bases between. This CDR3 reads CASSPRGYSNQPQHF. CDR3 in DNA: TGTGCCAGCAGTCCAAGGGGATATAGCAATCAGCCCCAGCATTTT.

The chain has TRBV7-9 and TRBJ2-6; possibly TRBD1 for D (5 bases). This CDR3 has 17 amino acids. V lost 1 base and J lost 2, with 12 bases in between. The germline V gene encodes CDR1 SEHNR and CDR2 FQNEAQ (reference sequence). The CDR3 loop reads CASSLGQGTAGANVLTF. DNA of the CDR3: TGTGCCAGCAGCTTAGGCCAGGGCACTGCTGGGGCCAACGTCCTGACTTTC.

The chain recombines TRBV27 with TRBJ1-5; D is unresolved. From germline, CDR1 is MNHEY and CDR2 SMNVEV (reference sequence). The CDR3 has 17 residues. Trimming stripped 2 bases from V and 1 base from J, with 15 bases between. In DNA, the CDR3 is TGTGCCAGCAGTTTACTTGGAAAGGGAGGCAGCAATCAGCCCCAGCATTTT. Translating gives CASSLLGKGGSNQPQHF.

The genes are TRBV6-1 and TRBJ2-7; the D gene is possibly TRBD2 (7 bases). Germline V gene data show CDR1 as MNHNS and CDR2 as SASEGT. This CDR3 region has 15 residues. V was trimmed by 0 bases and J by 2 bases, leaving 11 bases between them. This CDR3 reads CASSEAGGAAYEQYF. In nucleotides, the CDR3 is TGTGCCAGCAGTGAAGCGGGGGGGGCGGCCTACGAGCAGTACTTC.

This chain links TRBV4-3 with TRBJ1-2, with D tentatively TRBD1 (6 bases). Germline loops: CDR1 LGHNA, CDR2 YSLEER. This CDR3 has 13 amino acids. Trimming left V 2 bases short and J 4 bases short, with 8 bases between. The DNA for the CDR3 is TGCGCCAGCAGCCAAACAGGGTCCTATGGCTACACCTTC. Encoded protein: CASSQTGSYGYTF.

The chain joins TRBV11-2 to TRBJ2-1; maybe TRBD2 (5 bases). The CDR3 totals 12 residues. Trimming cost V 4 bases and J 10 bases, with 11 bases left between them. Germline V gives CDR1 SGHAT, CDR2 FQNNGV. The CDR3 is CASSSGGGEQFF. The DNA of the CDR3 is TGTGCCAGCAGCTCCGGTGGCGGGGAGCAGTTCTTC. Combining the CDR3 with reference TRBV11-2 and TRBJ2-1 gives the whole variable domain EAGVAQSPRYKIIEKRQSVAFWCNPISGHATLYWYQQILGQGPKLLIQFQNNGVVDDSQLPKDRFSAERLKGVDSTLKIQPAKLEDSAVYLCASSSGGGEQFFGPGTRLTVL.

V is TRBV18 and J is TRBJ2-5, with TRBD1 as a possible D gene (5 bases). The CDR3 extends over 14 amino acids. Trimming pared 3 bases from V and 4 bases from J, leaving 12 bases between. Germline V gives CDR1 KGHSH, CDR2 LQKENI. This CDR3 is CASSPPGNGETQYF. CDR3 coding DNA: TGTGCCAGCTCACCCCCAGGGAACGGAGAGACCCAGTACTTC. The entire variable domain, with the rest obtained from reference TRBV18 and TRBJ2-5, is as follows: NAGVMQNPRHLVRRRGQEARLRCSPMKGHSHVYWYRQLPEEGLKFMVYLQKENIIDESGMPKERFSAEFPKEGPSILRIQQVVRGDSAAYFCASSPPGNGETQYFGPGTRLLVL.

This clone was detected only a few times. The V gene is TRBV19, the J gene TRBJ1-3, with D perhaps matching TRBD1 (5 bases). From germline, CDR1 is LNHDA and CDR2 SQIVND (reference sequence). V was cut by 6 bases and J by 4 bases, with 28 bases left in between. This CDR3 is 19 amino acids long. CDR3 sequence reads: CASSGVLRGGGVAGNTIYF. The CDR3, as DNA: TGTGCCAGTAGCGGCGTTTTGCGAGGTGGGGGGGTCGCCGGAAACACCATATATTTT.

Notes on this clone: Distinct nucleotide sequences in the sample also encode this CDR3. CDR3: CASSRQGLTEAFF. DNA for the CDR3: TGTGCCAGCAGTCGACAGGGTTTAACTGAAGCTTTCTTT. This chain links TRBV6-5 with TRBJ1-1; 7 nucleotides agree with TRBD1. Germline CDR1 and CDR2: MNHEY and SVGAGI. The CDR3 has 13 amino acids. Trimming took 5 bases from V and 5 from J; bases not matched to a gene: 5.

The rearrangement uses TRBV9 and TRBJ1-1; D is possibly TRBD1 (5 bases). V dropped 0 bases and J dropped 2 bases, with 20 bases sitting between them. This CDR3 is built from 18 residues. In germline, CDR1 is SGDLS, CDR2 YYNGEE. Written as DNA, the CDR3 is TGTGCCAGCAGCGTAGCCCCCCAGTGGGGCAGCTCAAACACTGAAGCTTTCTTT. It encodes CASSVAPQWGSSNTEAFF.

J is TRBJ2-7 and V is TRBV7-6, with 9 bases fitting TRBD1. CDR3 length: 15 residues. V lost 1 base to trimming and J lost 3 bases; unmatched junction nucleotides: 4. Germline values: CDR1 SGHVS, CDR2 FNYEAQ. CDR3 residues: CASSLGTGAYYEQYF. Here the CDR3 DNA reads TGTGCCAGCAGCTTAGGGACAGGGGCTTACTACGAGCAGTACTTC.

Only a few counts were recorded for this clone. The gene calls are TRBV4-3 and TRBJ2-1, with D perhaps matching TRBD2 (5 bases). Germline lookup yields CDR1 LGHNA and CDR2 YSLEER. This CDR3 is 18 amino acids long. V lost 2 bases, J lost 6 bases, and 23 bases lay in between. DNA of the CDR3: TGCGCCAGCAGCCAAACTCTTTCGTGGCTAGCTCAGGCCAATGAGCAGTTCTTC. It specifies CASSQTLSWLAQANEQFF.

The chain carries TRBV27 and TRBJ2-3; 13 bases fit TRBD2. Germline assignment: CDR1 MNHEY and CDR2 SMNVEV (reference sequence). With 6 bases clipped from V and 4 bases from J, the junction kept 7 bases outside the gene matches. The CDR3 has 16 amino acids. CDR3 residues: CASRGRLAGGADTQYF. As DNA, the CDR3 is TGTGCCAGCAGAGGACGACTAGCGGGAGGCGCAGATACGCAGTATTTT.

This clone was found once. V usage is TRBV2 and J usage is TRBJ1-3; 11 bases agree with TRBD1. This CDR3 spans 18 amino acids. The junction had 12 bases not matched to a gene; V was cut back by 4 bases and J by 4 bases. Germline V gives CDR1 SNHLY, CDR2 FYNNEI. This CDR3 is CASSGRDRGFQPGNTIYF. In DNA form, the CDR3 reads TGTGCCAGCAGTGGGAGGGACAGGGGGTTCCAACCAGGAAACACCATATATTTT.

The chain combines TRBV5-6 with TRBJ2-7, with 7 bases aligning to TRBD2. V shed 4 bases, J shed 4 bases, and the junction held 2 bases outside the gene matches. CDR1 is SGHDT, CDR2 YYEEEE, per germline. CDR3 length: 12 amino acids. The CDR3 nucleotides are TGTGCCAGCAGCCGTAGCGGGTACGAGCAGTACTTC. Translating gives CASSRSGYEQYF.

The J gene is TRBJ1-4, the V gene TRBV10-3; D gene uncertain. V was clipped by 0 bases and J by 0 bases, with 11 bases between them. Germline V lookup: CDR1 ENHRY, CDR2 SYGVKD. This CDR3 is 17 amino acids long. CDR3 sequence: CAISESRVRATNEKLFF. DNA of the CDR3: TGTGCCATCAGTGAGTCGAGGGTCCGAGCAACTAATGAAAAACTGTTTTTT.